The 2 T cell receptor beta chains below come from one sample, sequenced in a study of liver allograft versus peripheral blood T cells. On the study more broadly: Repertoires from peripheral blood of liver transplant recipients were compared with those inside their transplanted livers.

TCRdb reprocessed the reads with MiXCR, giving one entry per CDR3 protein. The profile covers around 2,700 distinct CDR3 sequences, with 15% appearing a single time and around a quarter taken by the ten largest. These receptors originate from a human patient who had a liver transplant. A subset of T cells may come from the graft donor.

By share of the sample, this clonotype is medium-sized. The chain combines TRBV27 with TRBJ2-1, with D unclear. The CDR3 length is 13 residues. Germline assignment: CDR1 MNHEY and CDR2 SMNVEV (reference sequence). Between the trimmed V and J ends, which lost 2 bases and 4 bases, there was a span of 6 bases. CDR3 amino acids: CASSLDGYNEQFF. The CDR3 DNA reads as TGTGCCAGCAGTTTAGACGGTTACAATGAGCAGTTCTTC.

This clonotype is categorized as medium-sized. The V and J genes are TRBV10-3 and TRBJ1-2; D gene unclear. This CDR3 has 13 amino acids. Per germline, CDR1 ENHRY and CDR2 SYGVKD. Trimming stripped 7 bases from V and 4 bases from J, with 13 bases between. The CDR3 sequence: CAIKRDSPYGYTF. The CDR3 DNA follows: TGTGCCATCAAAAGGGATAGCCCCTATGGCTACACCTTC.